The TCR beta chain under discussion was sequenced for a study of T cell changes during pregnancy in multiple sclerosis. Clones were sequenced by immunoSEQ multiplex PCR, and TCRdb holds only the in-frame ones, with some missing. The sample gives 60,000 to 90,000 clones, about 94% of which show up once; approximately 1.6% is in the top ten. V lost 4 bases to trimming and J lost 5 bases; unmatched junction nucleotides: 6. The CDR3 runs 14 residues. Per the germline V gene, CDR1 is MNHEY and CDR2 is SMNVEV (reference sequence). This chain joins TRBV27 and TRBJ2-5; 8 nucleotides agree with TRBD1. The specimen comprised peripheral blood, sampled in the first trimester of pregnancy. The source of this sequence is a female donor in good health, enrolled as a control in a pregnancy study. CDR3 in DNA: TGTGCCAGCAGTTCTCAGGGGGCAGCGGAGACCCAGTACTTC. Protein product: CASSSQGAAETQYF.